This T cell receptor (beta chain) emerged from a study of T cells in Graves' hyperthyroidism and ophthalmopathy. What was amplified from RNA transcripts were TCR beta CDR3 regions. Researchers ran a first-round RT-PCR on the TCR CDR3 using the HTBI primer set. One entry per CDR3 protein results from TCRdb running MiXCR on the multiplex PCR reads. The table lists approximately 320,000 distinct CDR3 sequences, 16% of them singletons. Germline-derived CDR1 and CDR2 are DFQATT and SNEGSKA (reference sequence). The germline V and J ends were trimmed by 0 bases and 0 bases, with 11 bases remaining between them. CDR3 length: 15 residues. Hyperthyroidism in the patients, aged 18 to 65, was newly diagnosed and under 2 months in duration.

This sequence joins TRBV20-1 and TRBJ1-1; no clear D. This receptor was obtained from a man aged 25-45 years with Graves' hyperthyroidism. Sequencing was done on a sample of blood. The CDR3 here is CSARDRRVVNTEAFF. The CDR3 DNA reads as TGCAGTGCTAGAGATCGCCGGGTCGTGAACACTGAAGCTTTCTTT.